Listed here is a single T cell receptor beta chain. Antigen unknown. The data were taken from a study of cytomegalovirus exposure and HLA in healthy donors. Healthy individuals who donated bone marrow served as the donors. In the PCR, 60 Vbeta and 13 Jbeta primers were used. Sequencing was performed with immunoSEQ multiplex PCR; in TCRdb, only in-frame clones are kept and a portion is missing. The sample comprises tens of thousands of clones, roughly nine tenths of which are singletons, and 9.5% to 13% rests with the top ten. The study, taken as a whole, reports: Presence/absence results assume similar sequencing depth per donor, which may not hold. HLA allele associations emerged for some 16,000 TCR beta sequences in a later analysis, at 0.05 false discovery rate. A later analysis linked a missense DCLRE1C variant to TCR beta V- and J-gene trimming.

The receptor's source is a woman in her twenties or thirties in good health and CMV-seropositive. The specimen was PBMCs.

The CDR3 sequence: CASSLAGGITDTQYF. The CDR3 DNA reads as TGTGCCAGCAGCTTAGCGGGAGGGATCACAGATACGCAGTATTTT. The chain uses TRBV7-9 and TRBJ2-3; 7 bases are shared with TRBD2. Germline values: CDR1 SEHNR, CDR2 FQNEAQ (reference sequence). With 0 bases clipped from V and 2 bases from J, the junction kept 2 bases outside the gene matches. This CDR3 region has 15 residues.